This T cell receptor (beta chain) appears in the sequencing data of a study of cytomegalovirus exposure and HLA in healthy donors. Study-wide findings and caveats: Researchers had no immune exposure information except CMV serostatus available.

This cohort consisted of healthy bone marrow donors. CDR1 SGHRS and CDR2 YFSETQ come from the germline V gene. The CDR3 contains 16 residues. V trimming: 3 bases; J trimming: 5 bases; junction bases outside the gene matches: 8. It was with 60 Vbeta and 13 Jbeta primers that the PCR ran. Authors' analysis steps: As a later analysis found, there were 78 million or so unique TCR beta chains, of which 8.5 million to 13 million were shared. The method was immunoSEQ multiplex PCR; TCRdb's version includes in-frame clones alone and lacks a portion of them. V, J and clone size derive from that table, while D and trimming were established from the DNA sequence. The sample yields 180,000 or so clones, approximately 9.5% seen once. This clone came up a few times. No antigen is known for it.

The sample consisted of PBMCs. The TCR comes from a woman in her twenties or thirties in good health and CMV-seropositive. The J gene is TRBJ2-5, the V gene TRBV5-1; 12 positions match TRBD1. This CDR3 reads CASSSPGQGAWETQYF. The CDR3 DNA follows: TGCGCCAGCAGCTCTCCGGGACAGGGGGCGTGGGAGACCCAGTACTTC. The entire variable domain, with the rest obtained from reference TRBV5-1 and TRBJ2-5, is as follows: KAGVTQTPRYLIKTRGQQVTLSCSPISGHRSVSWYQQTPGQGLQFLFEYFSETQRNKGNFPGRFSGRQFSNSRSEMNVSTLELGDSALYLCASSSPGQGAWETQYFGPGTRLLVL.